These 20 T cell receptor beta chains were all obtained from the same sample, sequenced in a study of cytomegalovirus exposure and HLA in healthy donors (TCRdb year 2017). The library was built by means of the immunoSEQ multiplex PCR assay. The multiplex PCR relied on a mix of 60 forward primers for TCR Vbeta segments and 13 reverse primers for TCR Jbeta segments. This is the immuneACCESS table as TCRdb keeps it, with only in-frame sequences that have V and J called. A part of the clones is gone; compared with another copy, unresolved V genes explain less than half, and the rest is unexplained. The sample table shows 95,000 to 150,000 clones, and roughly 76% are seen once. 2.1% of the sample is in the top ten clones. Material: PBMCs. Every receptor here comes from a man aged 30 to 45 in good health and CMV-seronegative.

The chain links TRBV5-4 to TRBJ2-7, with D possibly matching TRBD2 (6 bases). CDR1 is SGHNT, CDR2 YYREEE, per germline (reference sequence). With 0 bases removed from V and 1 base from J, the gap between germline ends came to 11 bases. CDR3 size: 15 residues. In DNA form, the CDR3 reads TGTGCCAGCAGCTTGGGGGGCGGGACTTCCTACGAGCAGTACTTC. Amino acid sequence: CASSLGGGTSYEQYF.

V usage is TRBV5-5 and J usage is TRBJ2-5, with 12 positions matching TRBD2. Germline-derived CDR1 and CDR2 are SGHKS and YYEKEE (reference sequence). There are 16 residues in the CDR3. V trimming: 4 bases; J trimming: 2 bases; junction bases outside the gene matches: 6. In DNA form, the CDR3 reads TGTGCCAGCAGCGTCGTTCTAGCGGGGGGGCAAGAGACCCAGTACTTC. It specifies CASSVVLAGGQETQYF. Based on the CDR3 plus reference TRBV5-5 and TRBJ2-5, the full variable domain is DAGVTQSPTHLIKTRGQQVTLRCSPISGHKSVSWYQQVLGQGPQFIFQYYEKEERGRGNFPDRFSARQFPNYSSELNVNALLLGDSALYLCASSVVLAGGQETQYFGPGTRLLVL.

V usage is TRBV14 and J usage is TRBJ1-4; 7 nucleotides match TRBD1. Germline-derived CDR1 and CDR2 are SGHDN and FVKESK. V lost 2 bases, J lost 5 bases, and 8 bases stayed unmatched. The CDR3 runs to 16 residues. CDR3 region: CASSQNQETGNEKLFF. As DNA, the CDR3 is TGTGCCAGCAGCCAAAATCAGGAGACAGGGAATGAAAAACTGTTTTTT.

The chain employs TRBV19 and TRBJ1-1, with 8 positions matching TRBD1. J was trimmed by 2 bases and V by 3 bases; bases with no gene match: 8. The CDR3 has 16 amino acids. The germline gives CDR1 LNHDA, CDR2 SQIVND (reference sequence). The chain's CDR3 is CASSILQGGTNTEAFF. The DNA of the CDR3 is TGTGCCAGTAGTATTCTACAGGGGGGGACAAACACTGAAGCTTTCTTT. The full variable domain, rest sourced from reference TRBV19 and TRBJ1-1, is DGGITQSPKYLFRKEGQNVTLSCEQNLNHDAMYWYRQDPGQGLRLIYYSQIVNDFQKGDIAEGYSVSREKKESFPLTVTSAQKNPTAFYLCASSILQGGTNTEAFFGQGTRLTVV.

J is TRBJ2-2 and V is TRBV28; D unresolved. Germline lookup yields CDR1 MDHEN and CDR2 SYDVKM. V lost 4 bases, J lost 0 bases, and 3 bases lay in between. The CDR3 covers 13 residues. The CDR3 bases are TGTGCCAGCAGTTCAACGAACACCGGGGAGCTGTTTTTT. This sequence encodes CASSSTNTGELFF.

The CDR3 is CATSRDPGDTQYF. The CDR3 bases are TGTGCCACCAGCAGAGATCCCGGGGATACGCAGTATTTT. V gene TRBV15 combines with J gene TRBJ2-3; no definite D call. Germline V lookup: CDR1 LNHNV, CDR2 YYDKDF (reference sequence). Between the trimmed V and J ends, which lost 0 bases and 6 bases, there was a span of 7 bases. This CDR3 has 13 amino acids.

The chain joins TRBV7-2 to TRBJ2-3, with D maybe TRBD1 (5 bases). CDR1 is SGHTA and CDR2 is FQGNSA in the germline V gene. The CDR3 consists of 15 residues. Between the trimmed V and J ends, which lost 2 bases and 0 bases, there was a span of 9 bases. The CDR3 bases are TGTGCCAGCAGCTTAAGCCAGGGTAGCACAGATACGCAGTATTTT. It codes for CASSLSQGSTDTQYF. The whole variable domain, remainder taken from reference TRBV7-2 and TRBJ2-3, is GAGVSQSPSNKVTEKGKDVELRCDPISGHTALYWYRQSLGQGLEFLIYFQGNSAPDKSGLPSDRFSAERTGGSVSTLTIQRTQQEDSAVYLCASSLSQGSTDTQYFGPGTRLTVL.

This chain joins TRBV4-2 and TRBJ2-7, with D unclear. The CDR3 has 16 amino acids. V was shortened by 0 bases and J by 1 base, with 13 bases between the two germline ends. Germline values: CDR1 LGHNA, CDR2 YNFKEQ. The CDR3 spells CASSQDPGSPSYEQYF. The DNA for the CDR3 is TGTGCCAGCAGCCAAGATCCCGGTTCCCCGTCCTACGAGCAGTACTTC.

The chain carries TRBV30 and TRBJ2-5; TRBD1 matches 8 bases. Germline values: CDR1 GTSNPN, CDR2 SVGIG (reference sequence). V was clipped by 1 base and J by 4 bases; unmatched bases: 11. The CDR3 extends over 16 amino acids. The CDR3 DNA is TGTGCCTGGAGTGGGCTTCAGGGGGCTGGTGTAGAGACCCAGTACTTC. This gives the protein CAWSGLQGAGVETQYF.

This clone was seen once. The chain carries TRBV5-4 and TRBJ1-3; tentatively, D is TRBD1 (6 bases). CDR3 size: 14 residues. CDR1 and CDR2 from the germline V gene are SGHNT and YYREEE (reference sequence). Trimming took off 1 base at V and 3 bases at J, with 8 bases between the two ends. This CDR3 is CASSLRGSGNTIYF. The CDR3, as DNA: TGTGCCAGCAGCTTGAGGGGGAGTGGAAACACCATATATTTT.

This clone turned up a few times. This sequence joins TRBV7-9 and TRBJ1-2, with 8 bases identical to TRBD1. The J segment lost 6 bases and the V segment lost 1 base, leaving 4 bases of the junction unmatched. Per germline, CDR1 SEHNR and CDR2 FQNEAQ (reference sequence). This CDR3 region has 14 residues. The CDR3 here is CASSLGGGQDGYTF. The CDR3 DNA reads TGTGCCAGCAGCTTAGGAGGGGGACAGGATGGCTACACCTTC. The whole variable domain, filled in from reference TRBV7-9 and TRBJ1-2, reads DTGVSQNPRHKITKRGQNVTFRCDPISEHNRLYWYRQTLGQGPEFLTYFQNEAQLEKSRLLSDRFSAERPKGSFSTLEIQRTEQGDSAMYLCASSLGGGQDGYTFGSGTRLTVV.

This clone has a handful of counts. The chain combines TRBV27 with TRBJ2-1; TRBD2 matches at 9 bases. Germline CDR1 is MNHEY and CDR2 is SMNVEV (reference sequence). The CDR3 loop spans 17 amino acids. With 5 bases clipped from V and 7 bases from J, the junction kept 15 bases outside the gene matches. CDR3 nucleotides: TGTGCCAGCAGTGGGGGGAGGCTAGCGGGGCCTGGGAATGAGCAGTTCTTC. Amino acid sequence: CASSGGRLAGPGNEQFF.

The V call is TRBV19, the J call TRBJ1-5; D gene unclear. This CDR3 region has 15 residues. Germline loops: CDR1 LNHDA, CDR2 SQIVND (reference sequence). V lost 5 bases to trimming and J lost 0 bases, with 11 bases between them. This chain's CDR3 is CASSSSGNSNQPQHF. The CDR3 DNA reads TGTGCCAGTAGTTCTAGTGGAAATAGCAATCAGCCCCAGCATTTT. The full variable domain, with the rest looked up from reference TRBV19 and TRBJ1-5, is DGGITQSPKYLFRKEGQNVTLSCEQNLNHDAMYWYRQDPGQGLRLIYYSQIVNDFQKGDIAEGYSVSREKKESFPLTVTSAQKNPTAFYLCASSSSGNSNQPQHFGDGTRLSIL.

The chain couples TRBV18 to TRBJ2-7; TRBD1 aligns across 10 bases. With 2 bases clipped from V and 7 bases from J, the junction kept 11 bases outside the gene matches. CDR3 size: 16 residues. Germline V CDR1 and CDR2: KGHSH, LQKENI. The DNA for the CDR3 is TGTGCCAGCTCACCAACCGGCCGGGACAGGGGCGTGGAGCAGTACTTC. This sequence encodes CASSPTGRDRGVEQYF. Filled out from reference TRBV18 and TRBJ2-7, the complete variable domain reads NAGVMQNPRHLVRRRGQEARLRCSPMKGHSHVYWYRQLPEEGLKFMVYLQKENIIDESGMPKERFSAEFPKEGPSILRIQQVVRGDSAAYFCASSPTGRDRGVEQYFGPGTRLTVT.

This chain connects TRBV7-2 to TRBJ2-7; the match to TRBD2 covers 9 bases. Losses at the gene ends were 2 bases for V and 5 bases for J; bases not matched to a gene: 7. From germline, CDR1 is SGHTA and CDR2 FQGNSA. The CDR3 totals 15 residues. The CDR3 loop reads CASSLMRGGLNEQYF. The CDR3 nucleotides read TGTGCCAGCAGCTTAATGCGGGGGGGCTTGAACGAGCAGTACTTC.

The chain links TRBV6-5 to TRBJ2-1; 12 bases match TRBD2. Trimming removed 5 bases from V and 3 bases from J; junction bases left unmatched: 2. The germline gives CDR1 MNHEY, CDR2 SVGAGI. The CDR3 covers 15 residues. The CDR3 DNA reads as TGTGCCAGCAGTGCGACTAGCGGGGGCTACAATGAGCAGTTCTTC. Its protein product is CASSATSGGYNEQFF.

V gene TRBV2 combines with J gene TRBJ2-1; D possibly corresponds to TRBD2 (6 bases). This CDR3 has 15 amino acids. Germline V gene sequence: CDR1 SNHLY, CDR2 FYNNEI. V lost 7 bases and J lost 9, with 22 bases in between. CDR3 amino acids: CASNPRDSGWGEQFF. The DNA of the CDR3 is TGTGCCAGCAACCCCCGGGACTCGGGTTGGGGTGAGCAGTTCTTC.

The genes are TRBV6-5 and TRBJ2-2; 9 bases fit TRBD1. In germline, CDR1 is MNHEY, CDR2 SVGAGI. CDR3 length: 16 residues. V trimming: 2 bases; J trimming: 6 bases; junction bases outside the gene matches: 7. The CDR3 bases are TGTGCCAGCAGTTACGAACCCGACAGGGGGGCCGGGGAGCTGTTTTTT. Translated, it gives CASSYEPDRGAGELFF.

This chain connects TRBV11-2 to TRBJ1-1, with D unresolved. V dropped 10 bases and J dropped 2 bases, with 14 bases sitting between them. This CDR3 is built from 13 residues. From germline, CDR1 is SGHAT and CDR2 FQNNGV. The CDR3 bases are TGTGCCATTGGGCGGGCAGCAAACACTGAAGCTTTCTTT. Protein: CAIGRAANTEAFF.

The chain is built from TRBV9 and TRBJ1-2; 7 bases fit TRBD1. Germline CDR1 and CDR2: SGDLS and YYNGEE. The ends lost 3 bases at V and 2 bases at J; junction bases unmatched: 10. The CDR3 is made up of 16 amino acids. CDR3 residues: CASSADPRGVNYGYTF. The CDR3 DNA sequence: TGTGCCAGCAGCGCAGACCCCAGGGGGGTCAACTATGGCTACACCTTC.